Listed below are T cell receptor beta chains from one sample, sequenced in a study of control samples from healthy donors and cancer patients. Profiling relied on immunoSEQ multiplex PCR, and the TCRdb table lists in-frame clones only, not all of them. The repertoire consists of about 77,000 clones, with about 92% occurring once and the leading ten covering around 6%. The specimen was blood. The receptors stem from a woman between 55 and 75 years old in good health. The CDR3 runs from the conserved cysteine through the conserved F or W. The D gene is left open where the match is weak. Clone size, where shown, is once, few, many, or a class for clones that have expanded.

abundance: NA
j_gene: TRBJ1-1
v_gene: TRBV2
d_gene: NA
CDR3aa: CASSVGWDEAFF
CDR3nt: TGTGCCAGCAGTGTCGGTTGGGATGAAGCTTTCTTT

abundance: NA
j_gene: TRBJ2-7
v_gene: TRBV28
d_gene: TRBD1
CDR3aa: CASGPQGMGSYEQYF
CDR3nt: TGTGCCAGCGGCCCACAGGGGATGGGTTCCTACGAGCAGTACTTC

abundance: once
j_gene: TRBJ2-6
v_gene: TRBV28
d_gene: NA
CDR3aa: CASTSGANVLTF
CDR3nt: TGTGCCAGCACATCTGGGGCCAACGTCCTGACTTTC

abundance: NA
j_gene: TRBJ2-7
v_gene: TRBV4-1
d_gene: TRBD2
CDR3aa: CASSQASTSGSYEQYF
CDR3nt: TGCGCCAGCAGCCAAGCTTCCACTAGCGGCTCCTACGAGCAGTACTTC

abundance: NA
j_gene: TRBJ2-3
v_gene: TRBV18
d_gene: NA
CDR3aa: CASSPLIFEGHGTDTQYF
CDR3nt: TGTGCCAGCTCACCACTTATTTTTGAGGGACATGGTACAGATACGCAGTATTTT

abundance: NA
j_gene: TRBJ1-3
v_gene: TRBV5-1
d_gene: NA
CDR3aa: CASSDQGGNTIYF
CDR3nt: TGCGCCAGCAGCGATCAGGGTGGAAACACCATATATTTT

abundance: NA
j_gene: TRBJ1-4
v_gene: TRBV5-1
d_gene: NA
CDR3aa: CASSLDTSGEKLFF
CDR3nt: TGCGCCAGCAGCTTGGATACCAGTGGAGAAAAACTGTTTTTT

abundance: NA
j_gene: TRBJ1-6
v_gene: TRBV6-2/TRBV6-3
d_gene: NA
CDR3aa: CASSYRAFGNSPLHF
CDR3nt: TGTGCCAGCAGTTACCGGGCCTTTGGAAATTCACCCCTCCACTTT

abundance: NA
j_gene: TRBJ2-3
v_gene: TRBV2
d_gene: NA
CDR3aa: CASSEALGGRSTDTQYF
CDR3nt: TGTGCCAGCAGTGAAGCGCTGGGGGGGCGGTCCACAGATACGCAGTATTTT

abundance: once
j_gene: TRBJ2-7
v_gene: TRBV5-1
d_gene: TRBD2
CDR3aa: CASSPGGDPAREQYF
CDR3nt: TGCGCCAGCAGCCCGGGGGGGGACCCCGCGAGGGAGCAGTACTTC

abundance: NA
j_gene: TRBJ2-5
v_gene: TRBV3-1/TRBV3-2
d_gene: TRBD2
CDR3aa: CASSGPTAGGGETQYF
CDR3nt: TGTGCCAGCAGCGGTCCGACTGCGGGAGGGGGGGAGACCCAGTACTTC

abundance: NA
j_gene: TRBJ1-4
v_gene: TRBV30
d_gene: NA
CDR3aa: CAWSSQGGGEKLFF
CDR3nt: TGTGCCTGGAGTTCCCAGGGAGGAGGGGAAAAACTGTTTTTT

abundance: NA
j_gene: TRBJ2-7
v_gene: TRBV19
d_gene: NA
CDR3aa: CASMSEATYEQYF
CDR3nt: TGTGCCAGTATGTCCGAGGCAACGTACGAGCAGTACTTC

abundance: NA
j_gene: TRBJ2-1
v_gene: TRBV7-2
d_gene: TRBD2
CDR3aa: CASSAGGGRLRWQFF
CDR3nt: TGTGCCAGCAGCGCGGGGGGGGGACGGCTCCGTTGGCAGTTCTTC

abundance: NA
j_gene: TRBJ1-6
v_gene: TRBV5-1
d_gene: NA
CDR3aa: CASRSAGVNSPLHF
CDR3nt: TGCGCCAGCAGGTCGGCAGGGGTTAATTCACCCCTCCACTTT

abundance: once
j_gene: TRBJ2-1
v_gene: TRBV3-1/TRBV3-2
d_gene: TRBD2
CDR3aa: CASSQDFSGASGNEQFF
CDR3nt: TGTGCCAGCAGCCAAGATTTTTCAGGGGCTAGCGGGAATGAGCAGTTCTTC

abundance: NA
j_gene: TRBJ1-2
v_gene: TRBV27
d_gene: NA
CDR3aa: CASSPYPSQGNGYTF
CDR3nt: TGTGCCAGCAGTCCTTATCCCTCACAGGGTAACGGCTACACCTTC

abundance: once
j_gene: TRBJ2-1
v_gene: TRBV7-3
d_gene: TRBD1
CDR3aa: CASSPGQGYNEQFF
CDR3nt: TGTGCCAGCAGCCCAGGACAGGGGTACAATGAGCAGTTCTTC

abundance: NA
j_gene: TRBJ2-2
v_gene: TRBV28
d_gene: TRBD1
CDR3aa: CASSFQGAGELFF
CDR3nt: TGTGCCAGCAGTTTTCAGGGGGCCGGGGAGCTGTTTTTT

abundance: NA
j_gene: TRBJ2-2
v_gene: TRBV3-1/TRBV3-2
d_gene: NA
CDR3aa: CASSPFGNTGELFF
CDR3nt: TGTGCCAGCAGCCCTTTCGGGAACACCGGGGAGCTGTTTTTT

abundance: NA
j_gene: TRBJ1-2
v_gene: TRBV24-1
d_gene: NA
CDR3aa: CATSDGGVLYGYTF
CDR3nt: TGTGCCACCAGTGACGGCGGGGTCCTCTATGGCTACACCTTC

abundance: NA
j_gene: TRBJ2-7
v_gene: TRBV18
d_gene: TRBD2
CDR3aa: CASSLATGTSGRNPIAYEQYF
CDR3nt: TGTGCCAGCTCACTAGCAACCGGGACTAGCGGGAGGAATCCCATAGCCTACGAGCAGTACTTC

abundance: NA
j_gene: TRBJ2-3
v_gene: TRBV19
d_gene: TRBD1
CDR3aa: CASTTGAGTDTQYF
CDR3nt: TGTGCCAGTACCACAGGGGCAGGCACAGATACGCAGTATTTT

abundance: NA
j_gene: TRBJ1-5
v_gene: TRBV19
d_gene: TRBD1
CDR3aa: CASSIARDRAQPQHF
CDR3nt: TGTGCCAGTAGTATAGCTCGGGACAGGGCTCAGCCCCAGCATTTT

abundance: NA
j_gene: TRBJ2-1
v_gene: TRBV5-1
d_gene: NA
CDR3aa: CASSLGFGNEQFF
CDR3nt: TGCGCCAGCAGCTTGGGGTTCGGGAATGAGCAGTTCTTC

abundance: NA
j_gene: TRBJ2-7
v_gene: TRBV4-1
d_gene: NA
CDR3aa: CASSQDWWEPTYEQYF
CDR3nt: TGCGCCAGCAGCCAAGATTGGTGGGAGCCTACCTACGAGCAGTACTTC

abundance: NA
j_gene: TRBJ1-1
v_gene: TRBV19
d_gene: TRBD1
CDR3aa: CASSPRQGAGYTEAFF
CDR3nt: TGTGCCAGTAGTCCCCGACAGGGGGCTGGGTACACTGAAGCTTTCTTT

abundance: NA
j_gene: TRBJ2-1
v_gene: TRBV10-3
d_gene: NA
CDR3aa: CAIGIEGEQFF
CDR3nt: TGTGCCATCGGAATTGAGGGTGAGCAGTTCTTC

abundance: NA
j_gene: TRBJ2-3
v_gene: TRBV21-1
d_gene: NA
CDR3aa: CASSKDAYSTDTQYF
CDR3nt: TGTGCCAGCAGCAAGGACGCGTATAGCACAGATACGCAGTATTTT

abundance: once
j_gene: TRBJ2-4
v_gene: TRBV10-3
d_gene: NA
CDR3aa: CAISESGPKNIQYF
CDR3nt: TGTGCCATCAGTGAGTCCGGGCCGAAAAACATTCAGTACTTC

abundance: NA
j_gene: TRBJ2-2
v_gene: TRBV9
d_gene: NA
CDR3aa: CASSVDPGTGGELFF
CDR3nt: TGTGCCAGCAGCGTAGATCCGGGGACGGGCGGGGAGCTGTTTTTT

abundance: NA
j_gene: TRBJ2-3
v_gene: TRBV20-1
d_gene: NA
CDR3aa: CSASPGVASTDTQYF
CDR3nt: TGCAGTGCTAGTCCCGGAGTCGCTAGCACAGATACGCAGTATTTT

abundance: NA
j_gene: TRBJ1-4
v_gene: TRBV28
d_gene: NA
CDR3aa: CASSKSGSRKLFF
CDR3nt: TGTGCCAGCAGTAAGTCAGGATCTCGAAAACTGTTTTTT

abundance: NA
j_gene: TRBJ1-3
v_gene: TRBV27
d_gene: NA
CDR3aa: CASSYSGVSGNTIYF
CDR3nt: TGTGCCAGCTCGTACTCAGGGGTCTCTGGAAACACCATATATTTT

abundance: NA
j_gene: TRBJ2-1
v_gene: TRBV6-5
d_gene: TRBD1
CDR3aa: CASSYRQGSFNEQFF
CDR3nt: TGTGCCAGCAGTTATAGACAGGGTTCCTTCAATGAGCAGTTCTTC

abundance: NA
j_gene: TRBJ1-2
v_gene: TRBV7-2
d_gene: NA
CDR3aa: CASSFDSYGYTF
CDR3nt: TGTGCCAGCAGCTTCGACAGCTATGGCTACACCTTC

abundance: NA
j_gene: TRBJ2-1
v_gene: TRBV29-1
d_gene: TRBD1
CDR3aa: CSGDYRGSNEQFF
CDR3nt: TGCAGCGGGGATTACAGGGGTAGCAATGAGCAGTTCTTC

abundance: NA
j_gene: TRBJ2-5
v_gene: TRBV4-1
d_gene: NA
CDR3aa: CASSPHGLQETQYF
CDR3nt: TGCGCCAGCAGCCCCCACGGCCTACAAGAGACCCAGTACTTC

abundance: NA
j_gene: TRBJ1-6
v_gene: TRBV3-1/TRBV3-2
d_gene: NA
CDR3aa: CASSQGRREGNSPLHF
CDR3nt: TGTGCCAGCAGCCAAGGCCGACGGGAGGGTAATTCACCCCTCCACTTT

abundance: NA
j_gene: TRBJ2-3
v_gene: TRBV30
d_gene: NA
CDR3aa: CAWMVRSTQYF
CDR3nt: TGTGCCTGGATGGTAAGGAGTACGCAGTATTTT

abundance: NA
j_gene: TRBJ2-6
v_gene: TRBV4-2
d_gene: TRBD2
CDR3aa: CASSPQLAGSSGANVLTF
CDR3nt: TGTGCCAGCAGCCCCCAACTAGCGGGGAGCTCTGGGGCCAACGTCCTGACTTTC

abundance: NA
j_gene: TRBJ2-7
v_gene: TRBV24-1
d_gene: TRBD1
CDR3aa: CATSDSPGTGASYEQYF
CDR3nt: TGTGCCACCAGTGATTCGCCGGGGACAGGGGCTTCCTACGAGCAGTACTTC

abundance: NA
j_gene: TRBJ1-5
v_gene: TRBV6-2/TRBV6-3
d_gene: NA
CDR3aa: CASSRAQVDQPQHF
CDR3nt: TGTGCCAGCAGCCGGGCCCAGGTGGATCAGCCCCAGCATTTT

abundance: NA
j_gene: TRBJ2-1
v_gene: TRBV5-1
d_gene: NA
CDR3aa: CASSFTGVGNEQFF
CDR3nt: TGCGCCAGCAGCTTCACGGGAGTGGGGAATGAGCAGTTCTTC

abundance: once
j_gene: TRBJ1-5
v_gene: TRBV2
d_gene: NA
CDR3aa: CASHRGTDSNQPQHF
CDR3nt: TGTGCCAGCCACCGGGGTACCGATAGCAATCAGCCCCAGCATTTT

abundance: NA
j_gene: TRBJ2-5
v_gene: TRBV18
d_gene: NA
CDR3aa: CASSPGQRQETQYF
CDR3nt: TGTGCCAGCTCACCCGGACAGAGACAAGAGACCCAGTACTTC

abundance: once
j_gene: TRBJ2-5
v_gene: TRBV18
d_gene: TRBD1
CDR3aa: CASSPRDRAETQYF
CDR3nt: TGTGCCAGCTCACCAAGGGACAGGGCTGAGACCCAGTACTTC

abundance: NA
j_gene: TRBJ2-3
v_gene: TRBV5-1
d_gene: NA
CDR3aa: CASSLGQGIDTQYF
CDR3nt: TGCGCCAGCAGCTTGGGTCAGGGCATAGATACGCAGTATTTT

abundance: NA
j_gene: TRBJ1-2
v_gene: TRBV10-3
d_gene: TRBD1
CDR3aa: CAISEGLGQGYGYTF
CDR3nt: TGTGCCATCAGTGAAGGTTTGGGACAGGGTTATGGCTACACCTTC

abundance: NA
j_gene: TRBJ2-7
v_gene: TRBV11-1
d_gene: NA
CDR3aa: CASSLLPAYEQYF
CDR3nt: TGTGCCAGCAGCTTATTGCCCGCCTACGAGCAGTACTTC

abundance: NA
j_gene: TRBJ2-2
v_gene: TRBV18
d_gene: NA
CDR3aa: CASSRFGQTGGTGELFF
CDR3nt: TGTGCCAGCTCACGATTCGGACAGACTGGTGGCACCGGGGAGCTGTTTTTT

abundance: NA
j_gene: TRBJ1-4
v_gene: TRBV2
d_gene: NA
CDR3aa: CASRAGWEKLFF
CDR3nt: TGTGCCAGCAGGGCAGGGTGGGAAAAACTGTTTTTT

abundance: NA
j_gene: TRBJ1-3
v_gene: TRBV10-1
d_gene: TRBD1
CDR3aa: CASRKIFRGLRRNTIYF
CDR3nt: TGCGCCAGCAGGAAAATCTTCAGGGGGCTGCGGCGGAACACCATATATTTT

abundance: NA
j_gene: TRBJ2-5
v_gene: TRBV19
d_gene: TRBD1
CDR3aa: CASSARGRETQYF
CDR3nt: TGTGCCAGTAGTGCGAGGGGGCGGGAGACCCAGTACTTC